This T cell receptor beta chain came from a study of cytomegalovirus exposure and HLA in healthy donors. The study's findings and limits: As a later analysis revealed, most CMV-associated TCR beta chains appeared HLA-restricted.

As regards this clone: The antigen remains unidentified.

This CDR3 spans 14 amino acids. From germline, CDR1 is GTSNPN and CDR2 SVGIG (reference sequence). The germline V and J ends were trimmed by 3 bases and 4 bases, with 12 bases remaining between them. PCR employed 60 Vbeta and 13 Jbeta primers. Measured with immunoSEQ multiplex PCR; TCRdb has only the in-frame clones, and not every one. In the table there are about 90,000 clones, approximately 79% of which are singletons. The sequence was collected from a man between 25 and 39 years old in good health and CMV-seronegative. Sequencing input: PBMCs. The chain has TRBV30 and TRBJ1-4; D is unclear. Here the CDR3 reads CAWRPGVINEKLFF. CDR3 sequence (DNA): TGTGCCTGGAGGCCCGGGGTTATTAATGAAAAACTGTTTTTT.